Sequencing of this T cell receptor (beta chain) was carried out in a study of CD8+ T cells in alopecia areata. Study-level results: Possibly as an HLA-related effect, TCR sharing across patients appeared less clear than in mice.

The germline CDR1 and CDR2 sequences are DFQATT and SNEGSKA (reference sequence). The CDR3 is made up of 11 amino acids. With 7 bases removed from V and 4 bases from J, the gap between germline ends came to 10 bases. RNA extraction and reverse transcription yielded cDNA as sequencing template. Measured with immunoSEQ multiplex PCR; TCRdb has only the in-frame clones, and not every one. The data show 110,000 to 150,000 clones, about 47% seen once. Collection of lesional scalp punch biopsies and peripheral blood was performed in alopecia areata patients. The researchers isolated CD4+ and CD8+ T cells from PBMCs by sorting. For this clone: Its antigen is undetermined.

The V call is TRBV20-1, the J call TRBJ2-5; D not resolved. This clonotype was obtained from a human donor with alopecia areata. This material consisted of CD4+ T cells sorted from blood, taken at week 0. For the CDR3, the DNA is TGCAGTGGAAGGGATTTAGAGACCCAGTACTTC. This gives the protein CSGRDLETQYF.